The 17 T cell receptor beta chains below come from one sample, sequenced in a study of CD8 T cells in ankylosing spondylitis. TCRdb reanalysed the 5' RACE reads using MiXCR and keeps one entry per CDR3 protein. The table shows 150,000 to 200,000 distinct CDR3 sequences, with about an eighth occurring only once. Sequences were obtained from blood, either unsorted or a sorted T cell fraction (not recorded which). The receptors here all came from a female donor with ankylosing spondylitis or in good health (not recorded which).

This clonotype has more than one count but fewer than ten. J is TRBJ2-1 and V is TRBV3-1; no definite D call. The CDR3 is 13 residues long. With 0 bases removed from V and 7 bases from J, the gap between germline ends came to 7 bases. CDR1 and CDR2 (germline): LGHDT, YNNKEL (reference sequence). CDR3 amino acids: CASSQDGWNEQFF. For the CDR3, the DNA is TGTGCCAGCAGCCAAGACGGATGGAATGAGCAGTTCTTC.

At least ten counts were recorded for this clonotype. V is TRBV19 and J is TRBJ1-2; maybe TRBD1 (5 bases). The V end was cut by 4 bases, the J end by 4 bases, with 22 bases between. Germline-derived CDR1 and CDR2 are LNHDA and SQIVND (reference sequence). CDR3 length: 17 residues. The CDR3 DNA follows: TGTGCCAGTAGTAGGGAACCGGGACGCCAGATACCCTATGGCTACACCTTC. It translates to CASSREPGRQIPYGYTF. Full variable domain (rest looked up from reference TRBV19 and TRBJ1-2): DGGITQSPKYLFRKEGQNVTLSCEQNLNHDAMYWYRQDPGQGLRLIYYSQIVNDFQKGDIAEGYSVSREKKESFPLTVTSAQKNPTAFYLCASSREPGRQIPYGYTFGSGTRLTVV.

This clonotype was counted between two and nine times. CDR3 coding DNA: TGTGCCAGCAGCTTCACCGGGACAGGGAACACTGAAGCTTTCTTT. It specifies CASSFTGTGNTEAFF. The J gene is TRBJ1-1, the V gene TRBV7-9; 8 positions agree with TRBD1. Germline-derived CDR1 and CDR2 are SEHNR and FQNEAQ (reference sequence). The CDR3 spans 15 residues. V was clipped by 3 bases and J by 1 base; unmatched bases: 4. Full variable domain (remainder filled in from reference TRBV7-9 and TRBJ1-1): DTGVSQNPRHKITKRGQNVTFRCDPISEHNRLYWYRQTLGQGPEFLTYFQNEAQLEKSRLLSDRFSAERPKGSFSTLEIQRTEQGDSAMYLCASSFTGTGNTEAFFGQGTRLTVV.

This clonotype was counted many times. The chain recombines TRBV29-1 with TRBJ1-3; 9 nucleotides line up with TRBD1. CDR1 SQVTM and CDR2 ANQGSEA come from the germline V gene. The CDR3 sequence is 14 residues long. Trimming cost V 4 bases and J 0 bases; bases outside gene matches: 1. CDR3 coding DNA: TGCAGCGTTGCGGGACAGGGCTCTGGAAACACCATATATTTT. It yields the protein CSVAGQGSGNTIYF.

This clonotype appeared many times. The rearrangement links TRBV24-1 to TRBJ2-7; possible D gene TRBD2, 7 bases. The CDR3 length is 16 residues. In germline, CDR1 is KGHDR, CDR2 SFDVKD. The ends were cut back, 6 bases at V and 0 bases at J, with 17 bases in the middle. CDR3: CATSPGASGGSYEQYF. The CDR3 bases are TGTGCCACCAGTCCGGGGGCTAGCGGAGGCTCCTACGAGCAGTACTTC.

This clonotype was seen at least ten times. V gene TRBV11-2 combines with J gene TRBJ2-2; D perhaps matches TRBD2 (5 bases). V was pared by 10 bases and J by 2 bases, with 14 bases between. This CDR3 region has 14 residues. Germline CDR1 and CDR2: SGHAT and FQNNGV. This CDR3 reads CATGLFSNTGELFF. The DNA of the CDR3 is TGTGCCACCGGACTGTTTTCTAACACCGGGGAGCTGTTTTTT.

This clonotype was counted at least ten times. The CDR3 DNA follows: TGTGCCACCTCGGGGACTAGCGGGGTGAATGAGCAGTTCTTC. Its protein product is CATSGTSGVNEQFF. The chain joins TRBV10-3 to TRBJ2-1; 13 bases are a match to TRBD2. CDR1 is ENHRY, CDR2 SYGVKD, per germline. This CDR3 region has 14 residues. The ends lost 10 bases at V and 7 bases at J; junction bases unmatched: 7.

The sample holds many counts of this clonotype. The chain carries TRBV20-1 and TRBJ1-5, with D uncertain. The CDR3 extends over 15 amino acids. Germline values: CDR1 DFQATT, CDR2 SNEGSKA (reference sequence). Trimming took off 6 bases at V and 0 bases at J, with 15 bases between the two ends. The CDR3: CSANVGHYSNQPQHF. Here the CDR3 DNA reads TGCAGTGCAAACGTAGGGCACTATAGCAATCAGCCCCAGCATTTT.

This clonotype was seen ten or more times. This sequence joins TRBV6-1 and TRBJ2-1; 9 positions match TRBD1. CDR3 length equals 15 residues. V lost 6 bases and J lost 4; bases outside the gene matches: 7. Germline V gene data show CDR1 as MNHNS and CDR2 as SASEGT. The CDR3 sequence: CASSAGTGSYNEQFF. In DNA, the CDR3 is TGTGCCAGCAGCGCCGGGACAGGGTCGTACAATGAGCAGTTCTTC.

This clonotype has just a few counts. The genes are TRBV7-2 and TRBJ1-5, with 11 bases lining up with TRBD1. Trimming at V came to 5 bases and at J to 6 bases, leaving 9 bases not matched to a gene. The CDR3 runs to 16 residues. CDR1 is SGHTA, CDR2 FQGNSA, per germline. This CDR3 is CASSLYGQGAGQPQHF. CDR3 in DNA: TGTGCCAGCAGCCTATATGGACAGGGGGCTGGTCAGCCCCAGCATTTT.

This clonotype came up many times. The chain carries TRBV3-1 and TRBJ2-2, with D unresolved. In germline, CDR1 is LGHDT, CDR2 YNNKEL (reference sequence). With 1 base removed from V and 6 bases from J, the gap between germline ends came to 6 bases. This CDR3 has 13 residues. In DNA form, the CDR3 reads TGTGCCAGCAGCCAAGCCTGGGCCGGGGAGCTGTTTTTT. Translated: CASSQAWAGELFF.

This clonotype was observed a few times. The V call is TRBV28, the J call TRBJ1-4; D is uncertain. This CDR3 has 15 residues. Germline V gene lookup returns CDR1 MDHEN and CDR2 SYDVKM. V dropped 7 bases and J dropped 5 bases, with 17 bases sitting between them. The CDR3 sequence: CASNPRTARNEKLFF. Written as DNA, the CDR3 is TGTGCCAGCAATCCTCGTACAGCCAGGAATGAAAAACTGTTTTTT.

This clonotype was detected ten times or more. V gene TRBV10-3 combines with J gene TRBJ1-6; D is undetermined. Between the trimmed V and J ends, which lost 8 bases and 5 bases, there was a span of 10 bases. The germline CDR1 and CDR2 sequences are ENHRY and SYGVKD. CDR3 length: 13 residues. The CDR3 DNA follows: TGTGCCATCTCGGCCAGCAATAATTCACCCCTCCACTTT. It translates to CAISASNNSPLHF.

This clonotype was counted at least ten times. The chain has TRBV2 and TRBJ2-1; D ambiguous. CDR1 is SNHLY, CDR2 FYNNEI, per germline. The CDR3 runs 12 residues. The V end lost 2 bases, the J end lost 8 bases, and 7 bases lay between the germline ends. CDR3 sequence (DNA): TGTGCCAGCAGTGAATTGAGTTATGAGCAGTTCTTC. Translation gives CASSELSYEQFF.

The J gene is TRBJ2-3, the V gene TRBV20-1; 12 nucleotides line up with TRBD2. The germline gives CDR1 DFQATT, CDR2 SNEGSKA (reference sequence). This CDR3 region has 15 residues. V lost 0 bases, J lost 3 bases, and 1 base stayed unmatched. This CDR3 is CSARELAGGTDTQYF. CDR3 nucleotide sequence: TGCAGTGCTAGAGAACTAGCGGGAGGAACAGATACGCAGTATTTT.

The chain joins TRBV29-1 to TRBJ2-2; D not resolved. The CDR3 has 14 amino acids. The germline V gene encodes CDR1 SQVTM and CDR2 ANQGSEA. V dropped 4 bases and J dropped 0 bases, with 9 bases sitting between them. CDR3 protein: CSVGANANTGELFF. Written as DNA, the CDR3 is TGCAGCGTTGGGGCGAACGCGAACACCGGGGAGCTGTTTTTT.

This clonotype was counted ten times or more. The chain recombines TRBV6-1 with TRBJ2-3, with D unresolved. Looked up from germline, CDR1 is MNHNS and CDR2 is SASEGT. Trimming cost V 6 bases and J 6 bases, with 19 bases left between them. This CDR3 contains 15 residues. The CDR3 is CASSQTKMPVDTQYF. CDR3 DNA: TGTGCCAGCAGCCAAACCAAGATGCCCGTCGATACGCAGTATTTT.